This T cell receptor beta chain was obtained from a study of blood T cells in healthy people across ages (dated by TCRdb to the mid-2010s). General notes on the study: Template switching captured roughly one uniquely barcoded TCR beta cDNA molecule per two T cells in model experiments. The study measured age-related changes in TCR beta repertoire diversity using deep sequencing normalized with unique cDNA molecular identifiers. The donors were divided into four age groups: young (average about 16 years), middle-aged (approximately 39), aged (about 60) and long-lived (around 87). To avoid experimental bias, donors of different ages were randomly spread across the sequencing lanes. The study analyzed two additional independent replicas of 1 million unique cDNA reads from the same blood draw for two donors, one aged 18 to 30 and one aged 80 or older.

This clonotype was detected a few times. Its antigen remains unidentified. It has no much larger one-base neighbor in the sample; base qualities were not kept. Library method: 5' RACE. Sequencing was carried out with an Illumina HiSeq 2500. A second 7 to 11 cycle PCR used a sample-barcoded 5' primer and a J-beta primer mix. A template-switch 5' adaptor carrying 12 random nucleotides introduced a unique molecular identifier onto each TCR beta cDNA molecule. Each sample yielded at least 2.5 million CDR3-containing paired-end reads. All of the RNA was converted into first-strand cDNA using the Mint cDNA synthesis kit, with a TRBC-specific oligonucleotide serving as the primer. Following uracil-DNA glycosylase treatment, a first 18-cycle PCR with universal primers M1SS and BC2_uni_R was performed on all cDNA. The published analysis was carried out like this. Normalization of each sample was performed by random selection of 1 million high-quality reads, each carrying a distinct molecular identifier. Instead of being binned into consensus sequences, reads that shared molecular identifiers were thrown out. MiTCR, run with a Q25 quality threshold and the strictest error-elimination algorithm, handled CDR3 identification, clonotype clustering and error correction. Lower-bound total TCR beta diversity was estimated with a nonparametric unseen species model using Euler transformation. In TCRdb, the public reads were trimmed at Q25 with fastp and aligned with MiXCR, with productive beta chains retained. One record per CDR3 amino acid sequence lists the most common genes and DNA. The V and J calls and clone size are TCRdb's, not the authors'. In this sample the table shows about 580,000 distinct CDR3 sequences, less than 60% of which occur a single time. The ten largest clones capture 20% to 25% of the sample.

Beyond this particular receptor, the publication reports: The percentage of naive T cells measured by flow cytometry correlated strongly with observed TCR beta diversity. Compared with the aged group, the long-lived group had more naive CD4+ T cells, fewer expanded clones and increased TCR diversity, a pattern suggesting age selection. The CMV infection status of donors was not known, potentially confounding age-related changes in expanded clonotypes. As age increased, observed TCR beta diversity per million T cells dropped in a roughly linear way, and a significant reduction was already evident by age 40. Since profiling was done on bulk unsorted PBMCs, naive and antigen-experienced compartments could not be conclusively compared. Estimates of total diversity based on one million sequenced T cells were considered lower bounds and underestimates.

Donors were approximately 42 systemically healthy Caucasian individuals from Russia aged roughly 6 to 90 years. Each donor gave about 9.7 milliliters of peripheral blood, drawn into EDTA-treated Vacutainer tubes. Ficoll-Paque density-gradient centrifugation was used to isolate PBMCs, with at least 7 million obtained per sample. Trizol reagent was used to extract total RNA from the PBMCs, yielding at least 5 micrograms per sample. For every donor, flow cytometry on a PBMC aliquot measured the percentage of naive CD45RAhigh/CD27high T cells. The V and J ends are trimmed by 1 base and 0 bases, leaving 7 bases between them. The CDR3 has 14 amino acids, counting the end cysteine and phenylalanine. The DNA shown is the 42-base CDR3, in frame from base 1. The germline V gene supplies CDR1 SGDLS and CDR2 YYNGEE.

Source material: blood. Here the chain combines TRBV9 and TRBJ1-1; the D segment cannot be called with confidence. The sequence came from a man older than 75 in good health. The sequence in DNA is TGTGCCAGCAGCGTATCTGGGCTGAACACTGAAGCTTTCTTT. Its amino acids are CASSVSGLNTEAFF.